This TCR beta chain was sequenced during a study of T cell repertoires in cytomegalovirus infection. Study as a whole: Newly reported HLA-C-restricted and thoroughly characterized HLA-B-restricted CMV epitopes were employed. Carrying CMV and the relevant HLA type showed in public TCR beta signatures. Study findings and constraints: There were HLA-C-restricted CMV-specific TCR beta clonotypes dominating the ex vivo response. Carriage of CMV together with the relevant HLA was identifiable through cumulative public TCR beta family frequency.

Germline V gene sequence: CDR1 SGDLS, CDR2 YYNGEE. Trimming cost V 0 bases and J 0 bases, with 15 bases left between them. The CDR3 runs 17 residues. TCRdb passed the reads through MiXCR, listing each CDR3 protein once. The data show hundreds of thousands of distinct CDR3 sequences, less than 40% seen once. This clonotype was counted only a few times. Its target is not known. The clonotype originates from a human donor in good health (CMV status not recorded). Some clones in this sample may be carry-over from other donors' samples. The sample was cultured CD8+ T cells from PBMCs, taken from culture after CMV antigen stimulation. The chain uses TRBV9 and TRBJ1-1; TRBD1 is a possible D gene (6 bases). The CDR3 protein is CASSVEPRQGLNTEAFF. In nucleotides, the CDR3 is TGTGCCAGCAGCGTAGAACCCCGGCAGGGGCTGAACACTGAAGCTTTCTTT.